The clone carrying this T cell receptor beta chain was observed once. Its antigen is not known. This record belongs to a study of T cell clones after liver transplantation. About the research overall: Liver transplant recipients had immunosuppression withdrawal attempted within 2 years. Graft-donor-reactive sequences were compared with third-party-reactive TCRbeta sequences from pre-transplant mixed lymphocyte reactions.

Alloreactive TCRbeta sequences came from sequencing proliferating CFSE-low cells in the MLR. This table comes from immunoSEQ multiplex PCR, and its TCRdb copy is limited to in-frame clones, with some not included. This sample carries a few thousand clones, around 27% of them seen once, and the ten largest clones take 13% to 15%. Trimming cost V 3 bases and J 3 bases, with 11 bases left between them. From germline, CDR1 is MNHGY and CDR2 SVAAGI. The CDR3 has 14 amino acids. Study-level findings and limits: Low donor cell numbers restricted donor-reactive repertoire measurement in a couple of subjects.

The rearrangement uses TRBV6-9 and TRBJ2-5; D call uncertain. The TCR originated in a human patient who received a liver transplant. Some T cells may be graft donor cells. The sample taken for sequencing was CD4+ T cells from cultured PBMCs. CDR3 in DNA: TGTGCCAGCAGTTACACCCCCTCAAAAGAGACCCAGTACTTC. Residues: CASSYTPSKETQYF.